This T cell receptor (beta chain) was obtained from a study of radiation and T cells in renal cell carcinoma. Study in general: Nephrectomy followed 15 Gy stereotactic body radiation by 4 weeks.

The study, taken as a whole, reports: From baseline, blood top tumor clonotypes peaked at 2 weeks post-radiation.

Measured with immunoSEQ multiplex PCR; TCRdb has only the in-frame clones, and not every one. The sample shows about 130,000 clones, roughly 88% of them seen only once. Only one count was recorded for this clone. Its antigen is as yet unknown. V was pared by 0 bases and J by 10 bases, with 8 bases of the junction left unmatched. Germline V lookup: CDR1 LGHNA, CDR2 YSLEER. The CDR3 is 16 residues long. Time point noted: baseline pretreatment blood. Treatment given: 15 Gy SBRT to primary tumor, nephrectomy 4 weeks later. Serial blood draws occurred at baseline and 2 and 4 weeks post-SBRT. The patient's renal cell carcinoma had clear cell pathology.

The V gene is TRBV4-3, the J gene TRBJ2-1; 11 nucleotides match TRBD2. The source material was blood, sampled from a patient whose treatment included radiotherapy and nephrectomy. This TCR came from a woman in her forties or fifties with renal cell carcinoma. CDR3 loop: CASSQDGASGGREQFF. In DNA form, the CDR3 reads TGCGCCAGCAGCCAAGATGGCGCTAGCGGGGGGCGGGAGCAGTTCTTC.